This T cell receptor beta chain was sequenced in a study of blood T cells in healthy people across ages (dated by TCRdb to the mid-2010s). Context from the whole study: In model experiments, template switching captured about one uniquely barcoded TCR beta cDNA molecule for every two T cells. The study measured age-related changes in TCR beta repertoire diversity using deep sequencing normalized with unique cDNA molecular identifiers. Four age groups were formed from the donors: young (average 16 years), middle-aged (approximately 42), aged (about 62) and long-lived (82). To avoid experimental bias, donors of different ages were spread randomly across the sequencing lanes. For two donors (one aged 18 to 29 and one aged 80 or older), the study analyzed two additional independent replicas of 1 million unique cDNA reads from the same blood draw. The research as a whole found: As age increased, observed TCR beta diversity per million T cells dropped in a roughly linear way, and a significant reduction was already evident by age 40. Because donor CMV infection status was unknown, age-related changes in expanded clonotypes were potentially confounded. Estimates of total diversity based on one million sequenced T cells were considered lower bounds and underestimates. Because profiling used bulk unsorted PBMCs, naive and antigen-experienced compartments could not be compared conclusively. A strong correlation was found between observed TCR beta diversity and the percentage of naive T cells measured by flow cytometry. Compared with the aged group, the long-lived group had more naive CD4+ T cells, fewer expanded clones and increased TCR diversity, a pattern suggesting age selection.

The germline V gene (reference sequence) yields DFQATT for CDR1 and SNEGSKA for CDR2. Germline trimming amounts to 4 bases on V and 4 bases on J, with 17 as the count of junction bases outside the gene matches. Spanning cysteine to phenylalanine, the CDR3 consists of 17 amino acids. The read is trimmed to its CDR3 DNA, 51 bases read in frame from base 1. A remark on this clonotype: Its specific antigen is unknown. No much larger clonotype is one base removed from it; base qualities were not supplied.

Systemically healthy Caucasian individuals from Russia, roughly 40 in total and aged about 6 to 90 years, were included as donors. Around 9.9 milliliters of peripheral blood were collected from each donor into EDTA-treated Vacutainer tubes. PBMCs were isolated by Ficoll-Paque density-gradient centrifugation, with at least 6 million obtained per sample. Trizol reagent was used to extract total RNA from PBMCs, with at least 5 micrograms per sample. The percentages of naive CD45RAhigh/CD27high T cells were determined by flow cytometry on a PBMC aliquot from every donor. Preparation of the library involved 5' RACE. The reads were generated on an Illumina HiSeq 2500. A second PCR of roughly 7 to 12 cycles was run with a J-beta primer mix and a sample-barcoded 5' primer. Each TCR beta cDNA molecule received a unique molecular identifier from a template-switch 5' adaptor carrying 12 random nucleotides. Each sample yielded at least 3 million CDR3-containing paired-end reads. First-strand cDNA was synthesized from all RNA with the Mint cDNA synthesis kit, primed by a TRBC-specific oligonucleotide. All cDNA was treated with uracil-DNA glycosylase and then went through a first 18-cycle PCR with the universal primers M1SS and BC2_uni_R. The authors' analysis ran thus. For normalization, 1 million high-quality reads, each with a distinct molecular identifier, were randomly selected from each sample. Reads with shared molecular identifiers were discarded instead of being binned into consensus sequences. MiTCR, with a Q25 quality threshold and the strictest error-elimination algorithm, was used for CDR3 identification, clonotype clustering and error correction. A nonparametric unseen species model with Euler transformation was used to estimate lower-bound total TCR beta diversity. In-frame beta chains were kept once TCRdb had trimmed the public reads at Q25 with fastp and called clones with MiXCR. Rows are unified per CDR3 protein, each entry keeping the most common DNA and genes. TCRdb's processing, not the authors' own work, is the source of the V and J calls. This sample is represented by roughly 2 million distinct CDR3 sequences; 40% to 55% of them were singletons. The ten most abundant clones make up more than 2% of the sample.

This TCR came from a woman aged 35 to 49 in good health. What was sequenced was blood. The rearrangement joined TRBV20-1 to TRBJ2-3; 7 middle bases align to TRBD2. The CDR3 protein sequence reads: CSATRLSGGDFADTQYF. The nucleotide sequence reads TGCAGTGCTACCCGTCTCAGTGGGGGGGACTTCGCAGATACGCAGTATTTT.